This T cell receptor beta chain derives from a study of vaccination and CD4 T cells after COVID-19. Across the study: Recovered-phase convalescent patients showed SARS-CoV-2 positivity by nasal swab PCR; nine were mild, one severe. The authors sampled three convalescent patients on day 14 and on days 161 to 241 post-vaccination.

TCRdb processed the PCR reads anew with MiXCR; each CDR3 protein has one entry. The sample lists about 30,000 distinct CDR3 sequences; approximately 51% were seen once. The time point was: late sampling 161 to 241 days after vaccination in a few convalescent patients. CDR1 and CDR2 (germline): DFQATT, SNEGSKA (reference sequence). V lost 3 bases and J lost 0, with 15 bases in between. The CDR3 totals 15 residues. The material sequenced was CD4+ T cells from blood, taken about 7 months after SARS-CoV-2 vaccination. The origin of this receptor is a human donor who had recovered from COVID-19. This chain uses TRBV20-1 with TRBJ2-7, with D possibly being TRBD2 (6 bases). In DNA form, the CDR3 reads TGCAGTGCTAGTATTTTTCGGGGGAGCTCCTACGAGCAGTACTTC. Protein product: CSASIFRGSSYEQYF.